A selection of T cell receptor beta chains follows, all from one sample in a study of T cells after yellow fever vaccination. TCRdb reanalysed the 5' RACE reads using MiXCR and keeps one entry per CDR3 protein. The table includes fewer than 650,000 distinct CDR3 sequences, 21% detected once. This specimen was PBMCs, taken approximately 22 days after the first yellow fever vaccination. The source of these receptors is a man between 18 and 35 years old who received the YFV17D yellow fever vaccine. Both conserved end residues are part of each CDR3. The order of the fields is J gene, clone size, V gene, D gene, CDR3 DNA, CDR3 protein. D genes are given only for firm matches. The size of a clone is reported for some rows only, either as once, few or many, or as a class for expanded clones.

>TRBJ2-2|few|TRBV6-1|-
TGTGCCAGCAGTGAAGCTAGGGTTAATACCGGGGAGCTGTTTTTT
CASSEARVNTGELFF
>TRBJ2-5|-|TRBV7-1|-
TGTGCCATCAGCTCCGGACCCCTCCAAGAGACCCAGTACTTC
CAISSGPLQETQYF
>TRBJ2-1|-|TRBV10-1|-
TGCGCCAGCAGTGAGTCGGGGGGCGGTGAGCAGTTCTTC
CASSESGGGEQFF
>TRBJ1-5|few|TRBV5-6|-
TGTGCCAGCCGACGGGGGCCGAATCAGCCCCAGCATTTT
CASRRGPNQPQHF
>TRBJ2-2|few|TRBV12-3/TRBV12-4|-
TGTGCCAGCAGTTTATACAGGGCGAACACCGGGGAGCTGTTTTTT
CASSLYRANTGELFF
>TRBJ2-7|-|TRBV30|-
TGTGCCTGGAGAGGGTTCTACGAGCAGTACTTC
CAWRGFYEQYF
>TRBJ2-7|-|TRBV7-7|-
TGTGCCAGCAGCCTACGGGTGCACTACGAGCAGTACTTC
CASSLRVHYEQYF
>TRBJ2-5|-|TRBV29-1|TRBD1
TGCAGCGTTGAACGGGGACAGTACCAAGAGACCCAGTACTTC
CSVERGQYQETQYF
>TRBJ2-3|-|TRBV5-6|TRBD2
TGTGCCAGCAGCTTGGGCGGGAGGGGAGATACGCAGTATTTT
CASSLGGRGDTQYF
>TRBJ1-4|few|TRBV5-1|-
TGCGCCAGCAGCTTATTCGGGGGCCGGGATGAAAAACTGTTTTTT
CASSLFGGRDEKLFF
>TRBJ2-4|-|TRBV3-1|-
TGTGCCAGCAGCCAAAGGAGACAGATAGCCAAAAACATTCAGTACTTC
CASSQRRQIAKNIQYF
>TRBJ1-5|-|TRBV7-9|TRBD1
TGTGCCAGCAGCAAGACAGGGGAAAGAAATCAGCCCCAGCATTTT
CASSKTGERNQPQHF
>TRBJ1-5|-|TRBV5-6|TRBD1
TGTGCCAGCAGCTTAAGCGACAGGGGGGTTCATCAGCCCCAGCATTTT
CASSLSDRGVHQPQHF
>TRBJ2-5|few|TRBV4-2|TRBD2
TGTGCCAGCAGCCAAGACTTACAGCGGGGGGACCAAGAGACCCAGTACTTC
CASSQDLQRGDQETQYF
>TRBJ2-4|many|TRBV7-9|-
TGTGCCAGCAGCCCCACTCAGGGGATCGAAAACATTCAGTACTTC
CASSPTQGIENIQYF
>TRBJ1-1|few|TRBV4-3|TRBD1
TGCGCCAGCACCCAGACCAACACCCTCAGGGGGGGCACTGAAGCTTTCTTT
CASTQTNTLRGGTEAFF
>TRBJ2-3|-|TRBV7-6|TRBD2
TGTGCCAGCAGCTTAGTTGGCGGGGGTAGCGCAGATACGCAGTATTTT
CASSLVGGGSADTQYF
>TRBJ2-1|-|TRBV7-9|-
TGTGCCAGCAGCTCCGGGACATCAACCCCAAATGAGCAGTTCTTC
CASSSGTSTPNEQFF
>TRBJ1-6|few|TRBV6-4|-
TGTGCCAGCAGTGACTCGGGTAATTCACCCCTCCACTTT
CASSDSGNSPLHF
>TRBJ2-2|few|TRBV4-2|TRBD1
TGTGCCAGCAGCCAAAGGGACAGGGGGTACACCGGGGAGCTGTTTTTT
CASSQRDRGYTGELFF
>TRBJ1-1|few|TRBV9|-
TGTGCCAGCAGCGTGTCGCCGGGAAACACTGAAGCTTTCTTT
CASSVSPGNTEAFF
>TRBJ2-2|-|TRBV7-2|-
TGTGCCAGCGGACGACTAGAGGGCACCGGGGAGCTGTTTTTT
CASGRLEGTGELFF
>TRBJ2-1|-|TRBV25-1|TRBD1
TGTGCCAGCAGTTCACGAGCCTCGGGACAGGGTACAAATGAGCAGTTCTTC
CASSSRASGQGTNEQFF
>TRBJ2-3|-|TRBV5-4|TRBD1
TGTGCCAGCAGCTTTGTTTTGGGGACAGGGCTTGGAGATACGCAGTATTTT
CASSFVLGTGLGDTQYF
>TRBJ2-2|few|TRBV19|-
TGTGCCAGTAGTATTGCTGGAGTCGCCGGGGAGCTGTTTTTT
CASSIAGVAGELFF
>TRBJ2-1|-|TRBV15|TRBD1
TGTGCCACCAGCAGAAGACAGGGGCGCATTAATGAGCAGTTCTTC
CATSRRQGRINEQFF
>TRBJ2-1|once|TRBV11-2|-
TGTGCCAGCAGCTTAGGCGGCAGCTCATTATACAATGAGCAGTTCTTC
CASSLGGSSLYNEQFF
>TRBJ2-7|-|TRBV7-9|-
TGTGCCAGCAGCTGGGATGGGGAGACCTACGAGCAGTACTTC
CASSWDGETYEQYF
>TRBJ2-3|-|TRBV2|-
TGTGCCAGCAGTGTCCTAGTATGGGAGGTCTCTAGCACAGATACGCAGTATTTT
CASSVLVWEVSSTDTQYF
>TRBJ1-1|-|TRBV10-2|-
TGCGCCAGCAGTGACGCGGGGAACACTGAAGCTTTCTTT
CASSDAGNTEAFF
>TRBJ2-5|few|TRBV4-3|TRBD2
TGCGCCAGCAGCCAAGAGGGGGCCCAACTAGCGGGGGTCCAAGAGACCCAGTACTTC
CASSQEGAQLAGVQETQYF
>TRBJ2-1|many|TRBV3-1|-
TGTGCCAGCAGCGCGGGAAGGGGCTCCTACAATGAGCAGTTCTTC
CASSAGRGSYNEQFF
>TRBJ2-3|few|TRBV5-1|-
TGCGCCAGCGCTGGACGAAGCACAGATACGCAGTATTTT
CASAGRSTDTQYF
>TRBJ1-4|few|TRBV20-1|TRBD1
TGCAGTGCTAAGCCGGGACAGGGCACCAAAAAACTGTTTTTT
CSAKPGQGTKKLFF
>TRBJ1-1|-|TRBV5-6|-
TGTGCCAGCAGCTTCTTAGGTCCTAACACTGAAGCTTTCTTT
CASSFLGPNTEAFF
>TRBJ2-7|many|TRBV6-5|TRBD2
TGTGCCAGCAGTTATTGGGGGGGAGCCTACGAGCAGTACTTC
CASSYWGGAYEQYF
>TRBJ1-1|few|TRBV20-1|-
TGCAGTGCTAGTTGGCAGATTGACACTGAAGCTTTCTTT
CSASWQIDTEAFF
>TRBJ2-7|few|TRBV25-1|TRBD1
TGTGCCAGCAGTGGCGCGGGACAGGGCTACGAGCAGTACTTC
CASSGAGQGYEQYF
>TRBJ2-3|-|TRBV4-3|-
TGCGCCAGCAGCGGGGGGCTCACAGATACGCAGTATTTT
CASSGGLTDTQYF
>TRBJ1-6|-|TRBV10-3|-
TGTGCCATCAGCTTTCCCGAGGGGTTTAACTATAATTCACCCCTCCACTTT
CAISFPEGFNYNSPLHF
>TRBJ2-2|few|TRBV7-6|-
TGTGCCAGCAGCTGGACCCTTGCCGGGGCCGGGGAGCTGTTTTTT
CASSWTLAGAGELFF
>TRBJ2-5|few|TRBV11-2|-
TGTGCCAGCAGCATTAGCCAGTTTCTCCAGCAAGAGACCCAGTACTTC
CASSISQFLQQETQYF
>TRBJ1-1|few|TRBV6-1|-
TGTGCCAGCAGACCCGGACAGTCGAACACTGAAGCTTTCTTT
CASRPGQSNTEAFF
>TRBJ2-1|-|TRBV7-2|TRBD2
TGTGCCAGCAGCTTATGGGCTAGCGGCAATGAGCAGTTCTTC
CASSLWASGNEQFF
>TRBJ2-5|few|TRBV2|-
TGTGCCAGCAGAATAAAAGGGGGGAAGGTGGAGACCCAGTACTTC
CASRIKGGKVETQYF
>TRBJ2-3|-|TRBV4-3|TRBD2
TGCGCCAGCAGCCAAGACCCTGCGGGGGGGCTAAGGGATACGCAGTATTTT
CASSQDPAGGLRDTQYF
>TRBJ2-2|few|TRBV27|-
TGTGCCAGCAGTTTAATGGTAACCGGGGAGCTGTTTTTT
CASSLMVTGELFF
>TRBJ1-3|-|TRBV5-5|-
TGTGCCAGCAGCTTGGGAGGGTACGGAAACACCATATATTTT
CASSLGGYGNTIYF
>TRBJ1-3|-|TRBV7-8|-
TGTGCCAGCAGCCCCCCTATGGGAGTCACGGGTGGAAACACCATATATTTT
CASSPPMGVTGGNTIYF
>TRBJ1-2|-|TRBV6-5|-
TGTGCCAGCAGTTACAGGTGGGGAAAGGATGGCTACACCTTC
CASSYRWGKDGYTF
>TRBJ2-1|-|TRBV4-1|-
TGCGCCAGCAGCCAAGTTCCTATGGGTGAGCAGTTCTTC
CASSQVPMGEQFF
>TRBJ2-5|few|TRBV12-3/TRBV12-4|TRBD2
TGTGCCAGCAGTTTGGCTAGCGGGGGGGCCGTAGAGACCCAGTACTTC
CASSLASGGAVETQYF
>TRBJ1-2|many|TRBV18|-
TGTGCCAGCTCCCAGGACTATGGCTACACCTTC
CASSQDYGYTF
>TRBJ2-7|few|TRBV7-3|TRBD2
TGTGCCAGCAGCAAAGCGGGGGGGCCCTCCTACGAGCAGTACTTC
CASSKAGGPSYEQYF
>TRBJ1-6|few|TRBV20-1|-
TGCAGTGCTAGAGACCCAAGGGGACCCCAAGATTCACCCCTCCACTTT
CSARDPRGPQDSPLHF